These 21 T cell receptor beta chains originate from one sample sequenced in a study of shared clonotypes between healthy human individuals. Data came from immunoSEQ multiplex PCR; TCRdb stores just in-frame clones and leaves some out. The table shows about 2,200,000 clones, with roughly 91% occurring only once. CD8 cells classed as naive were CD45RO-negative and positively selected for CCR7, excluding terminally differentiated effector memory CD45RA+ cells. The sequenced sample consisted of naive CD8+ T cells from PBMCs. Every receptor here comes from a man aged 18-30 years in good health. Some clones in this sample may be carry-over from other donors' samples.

The DNA for the CDR3 is TGTGCCAGCAGTGAAGGATGGGGGGACCAAGAGACCCAGTACTTC. Protein product: CASSEGWGDQETQYF. V is TRBV2 and J is TRBJ2-5, with a possible D match to TRBD2 (6 bases). V lost 1 base, J lost 0 bases, and 9 bases lay in between. The CDR3 has 15 amino acids. CDR1 and CDR2 from the germline V gene are SNHLY and FYNNEI.

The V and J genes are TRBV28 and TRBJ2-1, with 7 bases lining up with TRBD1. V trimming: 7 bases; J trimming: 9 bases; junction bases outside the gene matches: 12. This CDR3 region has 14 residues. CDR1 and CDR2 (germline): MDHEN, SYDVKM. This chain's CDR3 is CASKFQGESGEQFF. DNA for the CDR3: TGTGCCAGCAAGTTTCAGGGGGAGTCGGGTGAGCAGTTCTTC. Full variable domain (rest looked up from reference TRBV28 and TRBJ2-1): DVKVTQSSRYLVKRTGEKVFLECVQDMDHENMFWYRQDPGLGLRLIYFSYDVKMKEKGDIPEGYSVSREKKERFSLILESASTNQTSMYLCASKFQGESGEQFFGPGTRLTVL.

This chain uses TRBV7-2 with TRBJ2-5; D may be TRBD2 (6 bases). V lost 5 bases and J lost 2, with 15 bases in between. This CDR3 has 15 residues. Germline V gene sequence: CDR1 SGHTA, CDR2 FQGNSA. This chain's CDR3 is CASSGRDLFQETQYF. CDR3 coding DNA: TGTGCCAGCAGCGGACGGGACTTGTTTCAAGAGACCCAGTACTTC.

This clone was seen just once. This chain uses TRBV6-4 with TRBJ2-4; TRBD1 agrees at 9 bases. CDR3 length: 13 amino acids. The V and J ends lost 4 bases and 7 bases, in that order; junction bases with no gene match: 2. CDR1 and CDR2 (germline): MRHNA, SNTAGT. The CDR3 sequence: CASSAGTGNIQYF. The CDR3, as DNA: TGTGCCAGCAGTGCCGGGACAGGGAACATTCAGTACTTC.

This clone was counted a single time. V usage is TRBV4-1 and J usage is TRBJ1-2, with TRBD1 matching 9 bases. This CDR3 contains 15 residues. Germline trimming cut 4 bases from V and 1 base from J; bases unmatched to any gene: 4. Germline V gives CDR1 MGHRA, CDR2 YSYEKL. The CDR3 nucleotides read TGCGCCAGCAGCCTAGGACAGGGGTTTAACTATGGCTACACCTTC. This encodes CASSLGQGFNYGYTF.

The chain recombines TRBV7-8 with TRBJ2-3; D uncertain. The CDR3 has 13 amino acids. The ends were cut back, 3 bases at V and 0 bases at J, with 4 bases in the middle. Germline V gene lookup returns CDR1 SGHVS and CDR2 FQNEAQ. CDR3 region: CASSFPSTDTQYF. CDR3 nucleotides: TGTGCCAGCAGCTTCCCGAGCACAGATACGCAGTATTTT.

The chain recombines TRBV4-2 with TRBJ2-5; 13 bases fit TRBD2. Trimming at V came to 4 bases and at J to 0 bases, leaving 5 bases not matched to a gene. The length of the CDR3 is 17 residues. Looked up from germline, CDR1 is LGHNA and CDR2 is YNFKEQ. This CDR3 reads CASSPGLAGVNQETQYF. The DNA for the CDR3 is TGTGCCAGCAGCCCCGGACTAGCGGGAGTTAACCAAGAGACCCAGTACTTC.

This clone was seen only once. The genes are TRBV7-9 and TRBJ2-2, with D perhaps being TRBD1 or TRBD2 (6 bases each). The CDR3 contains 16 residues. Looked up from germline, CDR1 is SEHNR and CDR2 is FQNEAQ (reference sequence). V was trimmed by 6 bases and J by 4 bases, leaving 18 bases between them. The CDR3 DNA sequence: TGTGCCAGCAGACCCGGAGGGGGGCCCATCACCGGGGAGCTGTTTTTT. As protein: CASRPGGGPITGELFF.

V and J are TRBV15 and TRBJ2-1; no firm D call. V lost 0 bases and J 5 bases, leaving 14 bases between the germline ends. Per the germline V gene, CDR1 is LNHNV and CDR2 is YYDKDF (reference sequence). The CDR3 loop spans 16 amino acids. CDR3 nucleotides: TGTGCCACCAGCAGAGATAATTTAGCCCACCACAATGAGCAGTTCTTC. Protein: CATSRDNLAHHNEQFF.

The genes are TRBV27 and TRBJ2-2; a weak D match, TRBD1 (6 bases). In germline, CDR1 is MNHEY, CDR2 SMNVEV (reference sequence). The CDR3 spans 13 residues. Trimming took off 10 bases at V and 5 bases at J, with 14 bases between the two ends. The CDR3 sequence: CATANQGTGELFF. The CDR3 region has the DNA TGTGCCACCGCAAATCAGGGGACCGGGGAGCTGTTTTTT.

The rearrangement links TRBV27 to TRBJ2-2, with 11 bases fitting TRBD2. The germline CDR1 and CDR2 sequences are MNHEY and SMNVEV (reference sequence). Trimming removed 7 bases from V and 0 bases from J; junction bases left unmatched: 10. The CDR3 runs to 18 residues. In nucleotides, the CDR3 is TGTGCCAGCAAGGTGAAACTAGCGGGAGATGCGAACACCGGGGAGCTGTTTTTT. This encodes CASKVKLAGDANTGELFF.

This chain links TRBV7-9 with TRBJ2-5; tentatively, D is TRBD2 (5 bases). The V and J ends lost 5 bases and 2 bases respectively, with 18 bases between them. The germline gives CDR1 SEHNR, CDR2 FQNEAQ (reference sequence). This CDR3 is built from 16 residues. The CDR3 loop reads CASSLQYAGFQETQYF. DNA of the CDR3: TGTGCCAGCAGCCTCCAATACGCGGGCTTTCAAGAGACCCAGTACTTC.

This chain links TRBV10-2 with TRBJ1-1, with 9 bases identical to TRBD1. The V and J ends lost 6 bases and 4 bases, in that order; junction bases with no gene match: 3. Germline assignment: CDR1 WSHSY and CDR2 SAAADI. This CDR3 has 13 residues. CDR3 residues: CASRDRGATEAFF. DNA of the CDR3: TGCGCCAGCAGAGACAGGGGGGCCACTGAAGCTTTCTTT.

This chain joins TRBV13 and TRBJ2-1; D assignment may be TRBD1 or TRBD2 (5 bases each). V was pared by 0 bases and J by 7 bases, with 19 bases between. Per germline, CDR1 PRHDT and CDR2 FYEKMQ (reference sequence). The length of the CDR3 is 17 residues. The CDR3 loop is CASSLGRRRMGRNEQFF. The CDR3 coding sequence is TGTGCCAGCAGCTTAGGCCGGCGGAGGATGGGGCGGAATGAGCAGTTCTTC. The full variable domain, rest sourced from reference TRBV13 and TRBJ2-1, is AAGVIQSPRHLIKEKRETATLKCYPIPRHDTVYWYQQGPGQDPQFLISFYEKMQSDKGSIPDRFSAQQFSDYHSELNMSSLELGDSALYFCASSLGRRRMGRNEQFFGPGTRLTVL.

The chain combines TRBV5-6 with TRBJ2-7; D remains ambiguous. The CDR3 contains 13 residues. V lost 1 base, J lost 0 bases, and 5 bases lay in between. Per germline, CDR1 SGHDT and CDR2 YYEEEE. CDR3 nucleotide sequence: TGTGCCAGCAGCTTGTTCAGCTCCTACGAGCAGTACTTC. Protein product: CASSLFSSYEQYF.

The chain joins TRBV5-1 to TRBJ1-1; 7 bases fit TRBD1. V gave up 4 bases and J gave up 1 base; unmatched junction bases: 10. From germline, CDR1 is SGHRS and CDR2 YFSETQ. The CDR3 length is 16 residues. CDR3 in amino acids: CASSILSGTENTEAFF. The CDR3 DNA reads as TGCGCCAGCAGCATTTTATCCGGGACAGAGAACACTGAAGCTTTCTTT.

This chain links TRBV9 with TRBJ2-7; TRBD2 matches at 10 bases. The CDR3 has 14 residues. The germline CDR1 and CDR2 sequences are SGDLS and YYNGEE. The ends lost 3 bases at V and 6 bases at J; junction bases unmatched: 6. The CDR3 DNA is TGTGCCAGCAGCGAAGCGGGAGGGCCGGGCGAGCAGTACTTC. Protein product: CASSEAGGPGEQYF.

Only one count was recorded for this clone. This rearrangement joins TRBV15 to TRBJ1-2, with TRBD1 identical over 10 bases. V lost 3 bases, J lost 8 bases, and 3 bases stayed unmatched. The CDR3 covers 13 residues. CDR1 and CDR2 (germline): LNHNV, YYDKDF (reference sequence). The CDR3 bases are TGTGCCACCAGCAGCCGGGACAGGGGAGGCTACACCTTC. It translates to CATSSRDRGGYTF.

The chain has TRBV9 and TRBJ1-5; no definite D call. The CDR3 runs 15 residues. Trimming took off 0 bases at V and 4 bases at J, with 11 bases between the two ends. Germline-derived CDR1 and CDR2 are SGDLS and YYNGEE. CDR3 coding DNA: TGTGCCAGCAGCGTAGGGGTCGCCATTAATCAGCCCCAGCATTTT. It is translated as CASSVGVAINQPQHF.

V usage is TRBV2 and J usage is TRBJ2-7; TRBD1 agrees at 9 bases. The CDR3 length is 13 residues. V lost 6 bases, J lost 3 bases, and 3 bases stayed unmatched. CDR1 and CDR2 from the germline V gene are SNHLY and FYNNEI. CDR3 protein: CASSWDRDYEQYF. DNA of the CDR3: TGTGCCAGCAGCTGGGACAGGGACTACGAGCAGTACTTC.

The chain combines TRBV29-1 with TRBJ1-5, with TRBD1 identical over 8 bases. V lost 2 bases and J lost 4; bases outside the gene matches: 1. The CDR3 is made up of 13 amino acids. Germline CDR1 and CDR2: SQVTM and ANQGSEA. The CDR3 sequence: CSVEQGANQPQHF. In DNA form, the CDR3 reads TGCAGCGTTGAACAGGGGGCTAATCAGCCCCAGCATTTT.